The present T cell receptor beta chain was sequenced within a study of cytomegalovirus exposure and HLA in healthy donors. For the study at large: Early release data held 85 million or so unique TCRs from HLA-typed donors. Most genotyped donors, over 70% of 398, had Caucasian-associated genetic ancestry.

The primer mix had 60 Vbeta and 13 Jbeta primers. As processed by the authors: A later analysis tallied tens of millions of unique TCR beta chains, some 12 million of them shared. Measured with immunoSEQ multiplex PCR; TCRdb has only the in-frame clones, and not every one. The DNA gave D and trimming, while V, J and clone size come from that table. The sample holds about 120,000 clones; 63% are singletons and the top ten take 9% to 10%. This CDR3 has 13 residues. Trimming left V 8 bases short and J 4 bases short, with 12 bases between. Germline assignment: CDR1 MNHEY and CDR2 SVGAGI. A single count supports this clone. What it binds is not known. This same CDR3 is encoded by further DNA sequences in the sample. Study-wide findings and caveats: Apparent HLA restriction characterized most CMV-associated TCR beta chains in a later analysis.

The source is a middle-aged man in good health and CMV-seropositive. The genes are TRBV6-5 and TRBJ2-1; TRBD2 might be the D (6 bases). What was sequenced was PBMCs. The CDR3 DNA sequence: TGTGCCAGCTCCCCGGGGGAATACAATGAGCAGTTCTTC. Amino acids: CASSPGEYNEQFF.